This T cell receptor beta chain was profiled in a study of cytomegalovirus exposure and HLA in healthy donors (dated 2017 in TCRdb). About the investigation overall: An earlier analysis of roughly 630 of the donors reported 250 to 350 Gb of sequence data and more than 90 million unique TCR beta sequences from 150 million to 200 million T cells. About 5 DR-DQ haplotypes were handled as single units for association and clustering, since linkage in the cohort was strong. To study patterns of TCR occurrence, a later analysis re-analyzed previously published TCR beta repertoires from 600 to 750 donors and added high-resolution HLA genotyping. In the later analysis, no new phenotypic data were used to find candidate immune exposures; instead, reliance was placed on TCR beta sequences and their occurrence across donors. HLA typing included class I and class II loci at four-digit resolution. Around 320 gigabases of sequencing data and 78 million or so unique TCR sequences were included in an early release covering 550 to 800 HLA-typed donors. Across 300 to 500 genotyped donors of the cohort, an average of about 220,000 unique TCR beta nucleotide sequences per donor were sequenced, and approximately 17% of those sequences were non-productive. The number of typed donors differed by locus: about 629-630 for A, B, C, DRB1 and DQB1; 500 to 550 for DQA1; 600 to 610 for DPA1; and 450 to 480 for DPB1. In a later genetic analysis, genome-wide SNP genotypes for about three fifths of the roughly 670 donors were used, and that subset was treated as a discovery cohort. Of the 300 to 450 genotyped donors, approximately 81% were placed in the genetic ancestry cluster associated with self-reported Caucasian donors. To decide whether each TCR beta V gene segment behaved as functional or pseudogenic, an earlier analysis of approximately 620 of the donors relied on high-throughput TCR beta sequencing. The study aimed to test whether signatures of past pathogen exposure could be identified by cataloging public T cell receptors. All discovery cohort repertoires had been generated using a single sequencing platform. Donor age, sex, ethnicity and CMV serostatus were compiled alongside the repertoire data. Along with the roughly 670-subject first cohort, a separate validation cohort of over a hundred different subjects was used. To predict cytomegalovirus infection status, the study combined high-throughput TCR immunosequencing, statistical association of individual TCRs with disease status, and machine learning. The study profiled the T cell repertoires of approximately 700 subjects by immunosequencing and related them to cytomegalovirus serostatus.

Library preparation employed the immunoSEQ multiplex PCR assay. The multiplex PCR relied on a mix of 60 forward primers for TCR Vbeta segments and 13 reverse primers for TCR Jbeta segments. Amplification of the CDR3 region of rearranged TCR beta genes was performed with a multiplex PCR assay on genomic DNA. The Illumina HiSeq System was used to sequence the amplified TCR beta libraries as 87-base-pair reads. On the authors' methods: A later analysis counted about 80 million unique TCR beta chains across the 666 repertoires, and around 9.9 million of these chains were shared by at least two donors. A nearest-neighbor algorithm error-corrected the raw reads and collapsed the reads into unique sequences, merging closely related sequences to remove PCR and sequencing errors. Alignment of CDR3 sequences to IMGT reference sequences was used to assign V, D and J gene segments. For a sequence to be retained, a match of at least six nucleotides to both a V gene segment and a J gene segment was required. A rearrangement counted as productive if the CDR3 had no stop codons and remained in frame with V and J, and every other rearrangement counted as non-productive. CDR3 was defined according to IMGT convention as the region running from the second conserved V-encoded cysteine to the conserved J-encoded phenylalanine. The earlier analysis of some 600 of the donors excluded sequences that lacked an unambiguous match to a single V gene segment. An earlier analysis of 587 of the donors classified V segments as functional when productive rearrangements were above 56.7% and as segregating when the standard deviation between donors was above 5%. A statistical classification framework was built for diagnosing cytomegalovirus status from the catalog of TCR beta chain sequences. In a later analysis, TCR nucleotide sequences were compared against IMGT/GENE-DB human TR gene sequences so that V and J genes could be assigned. The TCRdist pipeline was used in a later analysis to assign CDR3 sequences and most-parsimonious VDJ recombination scenarios. In a later analysis, each TCR beta chain was defined by its CDR3 amino acid sequence together with its V-gene family, and reads lacking a unique V-gene family were excluded. In a later analysis, 450 to 600 highly shared, low-generation-probability nucleotide sequences were removed to address suspected cross-contamination and a sequencing artifact. For each public chain, a later analysis derived a clonal expansion index from normalized ranks of inferred template counts within each repertoire. In a later analysis, generation probabilities were computed with a VDJ recombination model fitted to out-of-frame rearrangements, and the resulting probabilities were checked against IGoR. In a later analysis, TCR-TCR, TCR-HLA and TCR-CMV co-occurrence was scored with hypergeometric tests, and a repertoire-size bias correction was applied to TCR pairs. A later analysis estimated false discovery rates by permuting HLA or CMV assignments 20 times. In a later analysis, co-occurring TCRs were grouped using DBSCAN, and TCRdist sequence similarity was added for clustering within HLA-allele-positive subsets. Co-occurrence clustering excluded repertoires with fewer than 30,000 or more than 120,000 public chains, plus five with anomalous nucleotide sharing. TCRdb provides this immuneACCESS table in a form limited to in-frame rearrangements. Some clones are lacking; in checked studies, under half of them reflect an unresolved V gene, and why the rest are absent is not known. V and J calls and clone size are copied from that table; D and trimming were computed from the DNA. For this sample there are around 140,000 clones; 75% to 85% appear just once. The ten largest clones capture 1.8% of the sample.

The cohort consisted of some 730 healthy bone marrow donors. Cohort members were all nominally healthy when sampled, although unrecorded immune exposures were likely present. The donor was CMV seropositive and was included in the group of about 290 seropositive cohort members. Every donor gave a peripheral blood sample, and the peripheral blood mononuclear cells from that sample were used for TCR beta sequencing. The Qiagen DNeasy Blood Extraction Kit was used to extract genomic DNA from the blood cell samples. Findings and caveats that apply to the study as a whole: The 87-base-pair reads could not distinguish some IMGT-functional V segments, including TRBV6-2 and TRBV6-3, so those segments were excluded. A later genetic analysis reported fewer N-insertions in productive TCRs among donors in an Asian-associated ancestry cluster than the roughly 700-donor mean. Most CMV-associated TCR beta chains appeared to be HLA-restricted in a later analysis, and the HLA associations seemed to be driven largely by CMV exposure. An earlier analysis of 587 of the donors showed that most TCR beta V segments appeared in productive rearrangements either about 90% or about 30% of the time, which broadly matched IMGT annotations. The cohort was sequenced for TCR beta chains only, and without alpha or paired-chain data the features that could be detected were limited. In a later analysis, HLA-associated TCR beta chains showed more clonal expansion and lower generation probabilities than non-associated chains that were equally common. The authors suggested that the approach could potentially be generalized to other disease states and immunological phenotypes. Cytomegalovirus status was reported to be diagnosed by the classifier with high specificity and sensitivity in both the original and validation cohorts. A cluster of highly shared sequence variants was judged likely to represent a technical artifact of the sequencing pipeline. According to a later analysis, parvovirus B19, influenza, CMV and Epstein-Barr virus appeared linked to several top co-occurrence clusters. Correlated functional status among segregating V segments might be attributable to linkage disequilibrium, but an unknown experimental factor could not be ruled out. Most TCR sequences were observed very rarely across donors, whereas some public TCRs were present in many individuals. A few of the identified cytomegalovirus-associated TCR beta chains were confirmed in vitro to be specific for cytomegalovirus antigens. A further reported finding was that TCR beta sequences accurately predicted the HLA-A and HLA-B alleles for most subjects in the first cohort. At a false discovery rate of 0.05, a later analysis linked fewer than 20,000 TCR beta sequences to specific HLA alleles. A total of 150 or so TCR beta chains were listed by the study as associated with cytomegalovirus. In a later analysis, the rate of TCR association differed among HLA loci, with DRB1 alleles having the most associated TCRs and HLA-C alleles having the fewest. A later genetic analysis associated a missense DCLRE1C variant with V-gene and J-gene trimming of TCR beta chains, and an independent cohort replicated the association. Sequencing depth was assumed to be roughly uniform across donors in the presence/absence analyses, though that assumption may not hold. The only immune exposure information available for the cohort was CMV serostatus. The earlier analysis of fewer than 750 of the donors excluded seventeen rarely observed V segments, including chromosome 9 orphons, because counts were too low. Because some donors lacked HLA typing at each locus, the association tests relied only on the typed subset. When HLA alleles, especially DR and DQ, strongly co-occurred, TCR associations were difficult to assign to individual alleles.

At the junction V is shortened by 0 bases and J by 6 bases, with 13 bases in between. The CDR3 starts with the cysteine, ends with the phenylalanine, and has 15 residues. Only the CDR3 part of the read is kept: 45 bases, read in frame from the first base. CDR1 SGHNT and CDR2 YYREEE were looked up in the germline V gene (reference sequence). This clone was recorded only once. It lacks a known antigen. No much larger clone exists at a distance of one base, and base qualities are not known. The sequenced sample consisted of PBMCs. Recombination joined TRBV5-4 with TRBJ2-1; TRBD1 could be the D gene, as 5 bases match. The TCR was taken from a female donor in good health and CMV-seropositive. CDR3 region: CASSLAGLSGNEQFF. DNA sequence: TGTGCCAGCAGCTTGGCAGGGCTTTCTGGCAATGAGCAGTTCTTC.